This T cell receptor beta chain was identified in a study of OX40 agonist ivuxolimab in advanced cancers. Study-wide background: Patients undergoing dose escalation presented with hepatocellular carcinoma, melanoma, renal cell or head and neck cancer.

Autoimmune disease history or systemic immunosuppression disqualified patients. This clone was counted once. Its specificity is unknown. Findings of the study overall: Average numbers of expanded clones were greater in CD8+ T cells than in CD4+. Circulating CD4+ and CD8+ T cells showed clonal expansion by week 6 at 0.1 to 3.0 mg/kg.

This CDR3 comprises 14 residues. J gave up 4 bases and V 6 bases, and 6 bases lay outside the gene matches. Germline loops: CDR1 MNHEY, CDR2 SVGAGI. Measured with immunoSEQ multiplex PCR; TCRdb has only the in-frame clones, and not every one. The sample gives tens of thousands of clones, under 95% of which show up once; around 0.54% is in the top ten. The chain combines TRBV6-5 with TRBJ2-1; 7 bases are a match to TRBD2. Sequenced material: CD4+ or CD8+ T cells sorted from blood, taken in a trial of the OX40 agonist ivuxolimab. The receptor's source is an adult with an advanced solid tumor such as melanoma, head and neck, liver or kidney cancer. The CDR3 is CASSLSGPYNEQFF. The CDR3 bases are TGTGCCAGCAGCCTTAGCGGGCCATACAATGAGCAGTTCTTC.